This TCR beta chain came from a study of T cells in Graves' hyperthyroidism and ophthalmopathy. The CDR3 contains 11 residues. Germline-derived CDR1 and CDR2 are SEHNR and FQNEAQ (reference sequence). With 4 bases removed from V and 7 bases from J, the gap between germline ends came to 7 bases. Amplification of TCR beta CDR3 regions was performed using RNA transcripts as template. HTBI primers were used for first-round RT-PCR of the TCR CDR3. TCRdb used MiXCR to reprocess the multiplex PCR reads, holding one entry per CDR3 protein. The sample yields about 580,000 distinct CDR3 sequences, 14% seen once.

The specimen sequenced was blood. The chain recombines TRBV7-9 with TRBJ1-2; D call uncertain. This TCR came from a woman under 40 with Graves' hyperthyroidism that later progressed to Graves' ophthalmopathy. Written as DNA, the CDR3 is TGTGCCAGCAGCTCCCAAGCTGGCTACACCTTC. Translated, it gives CASSSQAGYTF.